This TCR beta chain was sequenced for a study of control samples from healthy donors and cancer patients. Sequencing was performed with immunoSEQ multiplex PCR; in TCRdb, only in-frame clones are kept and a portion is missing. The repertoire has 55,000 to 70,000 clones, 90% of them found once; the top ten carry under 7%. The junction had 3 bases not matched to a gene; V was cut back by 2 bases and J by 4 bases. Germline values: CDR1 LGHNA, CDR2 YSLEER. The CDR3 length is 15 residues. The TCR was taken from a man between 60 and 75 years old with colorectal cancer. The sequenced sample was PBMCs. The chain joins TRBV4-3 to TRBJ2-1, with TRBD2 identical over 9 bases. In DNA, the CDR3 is TGCGCCAGCAGCCAAAAGACTAGCGGATACAATGAGCAGTTCTTC. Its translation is CASSQKTSGYNEQFF.